A selection of T cell receptor beta chains follows, all from one sample in a study of T cells in Graves' hyperthyroidism and ophthalmopathy. Each CDR3 protein gets one entry after TCRdb re-called the multiplex PCR reads with MiXCR. The sample records around 500,000 distinct CDR3 sequences, 12% to 15% being singletons. Material: blood. The receptors were sampled from a woman aged 40 to 55 with Graves' hyperthyroidism. Both conserved end residues are part of each CDR3. D genes are given only for firm matches. The size field is filled for only some rows; it gives once, few, many or a size class.

v_call: TRBV19
j_call: TRBJ1-1
clone_size: many
d_call: TRBD1
cdr3_aa: CASSMLTGARTEAFF
cdr3_nt: TGTGCCAGTAGTATGCTGACAGGGGCGAGAACTGAAGCTTTCTTT

v_call: TRBV6-1
j_call: TRBJ2-1
clone_size: many
d_call: TRBD1
cdr3_aa: CASSHDRGSSYNEQFF
cdr3_nt: TGTGCCAGCAGCCATGACAGGGGGAGCTCCTACAATGAGCAGTTCTTC

v_call: TRBV7-3
j_call: TRBJ2-2
clone_size: NA
d_call: NA
cdr3_aa: CASSLSGPQNTGELFF
cdr3_nt: TGTGCCAGCAGCTTATCGGGACCCCAAAATACCGGGGAGCTGTTTTTT

v_call: TRBV20-1
j_call: TRBJ2-2
clone_size: many
d_call: NA
cdr3_aa: CSASLPEGTGELFF
cdr3_nt: TGCAGTGCTAGTTTACCCGAGGGCACCGGGGAGCTGTTTTTT

v_call: TRBV12-3/TRBV12-4
j_call: TRBJ2-5
clone_size: few
d_call: TRBD1
cdr3_aa: CASGPQGARETQYF
cdr3_nt: TGTGCCAGCGGCCCACAGGGGGCGAGAGAGACCCAGTACTTC

v_call: TRBV14
j_call: TRBJ2-1
clone_size: few
d_call: NA
cdr3_aa: CASSQEVSVGEQFF
cdr3_nt: TGTGCCAGCAGCCAAGAAGTTAGCGTCGGGGAGCAGTTCTTC

v_call: TRBV20-1
j_call: TRBJ2-1
clone_size: many
d_call: NA
cdr3_aa: CSATQGSSISSYNEQFF
cdr3_nt: TGCAGTGCCACCCAAGGTAGCTCTATTAGCTCCTACAATGAGCAGTTCTTC

v_call: TRBV30
j_call: TRBJ1-2
clone_size: many
d_call: NA
cdr3_aa: CAWSLSGTNYGYTF
cdr3_nt: TGTGCCTGGAGCCTGTCAGGGACTAACTATGGCTACACCTTC

v_call: TRBV5-1
j_call: TRBJ2-5
clone_size: many
d_call: TRBD1
cdr3_aa: CASSLGQGAVETQYF
cdr3_nt: TGCGCCAGCAGCTTGGGACAGGGGGCTGTGGAGACCCAGTACTTC

v_call: TRBV7-4
j_call: TRBJ2-1
clone_size: many
d_call: TRBD2
cdr3_aa: CASSYLGTSGSGPYNEQFF
cdr3_nt: TGTGCCAGCAGCTACCTAGGGACTAGCGGAAGTGGTCCATACAATGAGCAGTTCTTC

v_call: TRBV2
j_call: TRBJ1-1
clone_size: NA
d_call: NA
cdr3_aa: CASRLLAGLNTEAFF
cdr3_nt: TGTGCCAGCAGGTTGTTGGCAGGATTGAACACTGAAGCTTTCTTT

v_call: TRBV7-2
j_call: TRBJ2-3
clone_size: NA
d_call: TRBD2
cdr3_aa: CASSRFLAGLRGASTDTQYF
cdr3_nt: TGTGCCAGCTCGCGATTCCTAGCGGGCCTAAGAGGAGCTAGCACAGATACGCAGTATTTT